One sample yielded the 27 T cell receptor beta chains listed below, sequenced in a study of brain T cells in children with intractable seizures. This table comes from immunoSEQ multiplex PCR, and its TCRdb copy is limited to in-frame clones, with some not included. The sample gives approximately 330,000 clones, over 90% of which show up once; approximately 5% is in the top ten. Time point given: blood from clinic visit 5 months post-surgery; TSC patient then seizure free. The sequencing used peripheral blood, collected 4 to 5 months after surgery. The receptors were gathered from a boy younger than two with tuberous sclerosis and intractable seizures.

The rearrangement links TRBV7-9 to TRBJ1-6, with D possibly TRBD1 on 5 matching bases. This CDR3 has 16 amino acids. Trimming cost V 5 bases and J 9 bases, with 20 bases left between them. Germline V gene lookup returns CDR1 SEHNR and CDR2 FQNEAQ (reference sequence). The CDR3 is CASSPYRQFRGSPLHF. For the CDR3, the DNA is TGTGCCAGCAGCCCATACCGACAGTTTCGGGGTTCACCCCTCCACTTT.

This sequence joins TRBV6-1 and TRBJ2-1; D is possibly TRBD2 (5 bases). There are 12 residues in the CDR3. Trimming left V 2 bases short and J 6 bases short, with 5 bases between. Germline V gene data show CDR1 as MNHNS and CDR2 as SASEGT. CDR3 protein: CASSERGNEQFF. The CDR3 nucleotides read TGTGCCAGCAGTGAACGGGGCAATGAGCAGTTCTTC.

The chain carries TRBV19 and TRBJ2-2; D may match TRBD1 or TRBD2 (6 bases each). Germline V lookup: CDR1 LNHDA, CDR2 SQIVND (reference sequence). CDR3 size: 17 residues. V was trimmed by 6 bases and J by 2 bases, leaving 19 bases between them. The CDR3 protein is CASRRLGGTTNTGELFF. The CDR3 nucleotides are TGTGCCAGTAGGCGTCTAGGGGGGACAACTAACACCGGGGAGCTGTTTTTT.

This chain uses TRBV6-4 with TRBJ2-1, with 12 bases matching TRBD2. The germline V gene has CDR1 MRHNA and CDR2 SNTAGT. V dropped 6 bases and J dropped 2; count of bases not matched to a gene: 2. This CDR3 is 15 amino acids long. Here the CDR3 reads CASSRTSGAYNEQFF. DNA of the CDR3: TGTGCCAGCAGCCGGACTAGCGGGGCCTACAATGAGCAGTTCTTC.

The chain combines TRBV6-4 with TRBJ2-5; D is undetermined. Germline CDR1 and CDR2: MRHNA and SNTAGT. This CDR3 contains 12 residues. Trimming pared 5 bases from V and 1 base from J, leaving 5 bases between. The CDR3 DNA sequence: TGTGCCAGCAGTCCTATCCAAGAGACCCAGTACTTC. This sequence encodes CASSPIQETQYF.

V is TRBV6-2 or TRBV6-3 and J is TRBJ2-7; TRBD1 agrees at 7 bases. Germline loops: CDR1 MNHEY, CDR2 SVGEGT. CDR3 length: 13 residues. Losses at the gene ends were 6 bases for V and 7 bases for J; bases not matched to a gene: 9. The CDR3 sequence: CASSPTDRVEQYF. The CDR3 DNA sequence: TGTGCCAGCAGCCCCACCGACAGGGTTGAGCAGTACTTC.

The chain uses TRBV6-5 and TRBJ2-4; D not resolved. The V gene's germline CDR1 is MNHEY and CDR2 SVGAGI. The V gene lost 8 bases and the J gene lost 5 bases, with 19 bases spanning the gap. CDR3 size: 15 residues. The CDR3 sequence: CASGPTAGFENIQYF. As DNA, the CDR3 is TGTGCCAGCGGGCCCACAGCCGGGTTCGAAAACATTCAGTACTTC.

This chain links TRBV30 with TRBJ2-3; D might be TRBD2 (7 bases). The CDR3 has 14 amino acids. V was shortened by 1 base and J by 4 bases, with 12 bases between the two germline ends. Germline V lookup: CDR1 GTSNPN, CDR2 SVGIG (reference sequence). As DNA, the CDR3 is TGTGCCTGGAGTGGACTAGGGGGGGCAGATACGCAGTATTTT. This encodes CAWSGLGGADTQYF.

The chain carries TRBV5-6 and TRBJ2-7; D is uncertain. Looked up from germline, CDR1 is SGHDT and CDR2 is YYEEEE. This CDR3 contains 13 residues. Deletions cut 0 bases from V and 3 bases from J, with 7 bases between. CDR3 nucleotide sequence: TGTGCCAGCAGCTTGGACAGCTTCTACGAGCAGTACTTC. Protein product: CASSLDSFYEQYF. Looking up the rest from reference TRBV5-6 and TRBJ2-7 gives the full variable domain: DAGVTQSPTHLIKTRGQQVTLRCSPKSGHDTVSWYQQALGQGPQFIFQYYEEEERQRGNFPDRFSGHQFPNYSSELNVNALLLGDSALYLCASSLDSFYEQYFGPGTRLTVT.

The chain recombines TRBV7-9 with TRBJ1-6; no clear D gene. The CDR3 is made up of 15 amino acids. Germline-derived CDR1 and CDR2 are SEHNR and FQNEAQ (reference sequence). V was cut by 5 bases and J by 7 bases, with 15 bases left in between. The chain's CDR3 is CASSRRPPWNSPLHF. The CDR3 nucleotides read TGTGCCAGCAGCCGTAGACCCCCTTGGAATTCACCCCTCCACTTT. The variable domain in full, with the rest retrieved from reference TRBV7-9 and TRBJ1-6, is DTGVSQNPRHKITKRGQNVTFRCDPISEHNRLYWYRQTLGQGPEFLTYFQNEAQLEKSRLLSDRFSAERPKGSFSTLEIQRTEQGDSAMYLCASSRRPPWNSPLHFGNGTRLTVT.

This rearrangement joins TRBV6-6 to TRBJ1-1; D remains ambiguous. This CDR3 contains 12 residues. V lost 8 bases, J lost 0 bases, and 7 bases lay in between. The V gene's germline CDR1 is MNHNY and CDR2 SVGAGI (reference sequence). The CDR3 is CASGGVNTEAFF. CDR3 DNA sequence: TGTGCCAGCGGAGGAGTGAACACTGAAGCTTTCTTT.

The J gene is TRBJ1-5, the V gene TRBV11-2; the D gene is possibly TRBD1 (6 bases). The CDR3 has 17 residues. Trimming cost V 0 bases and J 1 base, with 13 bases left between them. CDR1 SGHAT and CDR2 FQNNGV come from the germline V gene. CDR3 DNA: TGTGCCAGCAGCTTAGAGGTCAGGGGAGGAAGCAATCAGCCCCAGCATTTT. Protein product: CASSLEVRGGSNQPQHF. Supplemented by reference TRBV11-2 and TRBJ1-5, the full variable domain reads EAGVAQSPRYKIIEKRQSVAFWCNPISGHATLYWYQQILGQGPKLLIQFQNNGVVDDSQLPKDRFSAERLKGVDSTLKIQPAKLEDSAVYLCASSLEVRGGSNQPQHFGDGTRLSIL.

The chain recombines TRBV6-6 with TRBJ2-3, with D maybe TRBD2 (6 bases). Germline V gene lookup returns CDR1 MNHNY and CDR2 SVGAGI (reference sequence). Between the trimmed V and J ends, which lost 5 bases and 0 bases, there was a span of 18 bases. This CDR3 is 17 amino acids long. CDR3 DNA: TGTGCCAGCAGTCCCGGGCCTCCCGGGACTAGCACAGATACGCAGTATTTT. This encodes CASSPGPPGTSTDTQYF.

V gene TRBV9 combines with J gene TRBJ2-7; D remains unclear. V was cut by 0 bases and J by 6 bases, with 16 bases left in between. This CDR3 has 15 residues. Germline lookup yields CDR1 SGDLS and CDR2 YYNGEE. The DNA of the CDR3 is TGTGCCAGCAGCGTAGGGGTAGGGTTATCGGGCGAGCAGTACTTC. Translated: CASSVGVGLSGEQYF.

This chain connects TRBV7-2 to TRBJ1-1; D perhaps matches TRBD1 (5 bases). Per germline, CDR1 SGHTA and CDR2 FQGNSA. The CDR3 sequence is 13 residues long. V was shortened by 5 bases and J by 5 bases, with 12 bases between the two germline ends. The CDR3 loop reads CASSPTEDTEAFF. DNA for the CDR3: TGTGCCAGCAGCCCGACAGAAGATACTGAAGCTTTCTTT.

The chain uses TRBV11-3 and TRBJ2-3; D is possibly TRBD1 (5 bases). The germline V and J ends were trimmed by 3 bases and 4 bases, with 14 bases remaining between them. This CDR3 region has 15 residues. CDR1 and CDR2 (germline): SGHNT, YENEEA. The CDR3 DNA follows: TGTGCCAGCAGCTTCAGAGACAGTTGGCCAGATACGCAGTATTTT. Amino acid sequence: CASSFRDSWPDTQYF.

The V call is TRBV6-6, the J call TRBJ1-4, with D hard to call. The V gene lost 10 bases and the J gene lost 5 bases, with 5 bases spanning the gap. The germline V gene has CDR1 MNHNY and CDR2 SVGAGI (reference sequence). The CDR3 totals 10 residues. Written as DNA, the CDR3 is TGTGCCACCGAGAATGAAAAACTGTTTTTT. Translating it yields CATENEKLFF.

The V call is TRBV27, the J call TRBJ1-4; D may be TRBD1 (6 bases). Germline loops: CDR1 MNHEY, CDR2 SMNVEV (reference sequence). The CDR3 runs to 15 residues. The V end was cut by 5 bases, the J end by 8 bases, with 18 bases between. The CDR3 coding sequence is TGTGCCAGCAGTACGTCCGGGACAAAGAGGGAAAAACTGTTTTTT. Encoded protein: CASSTSGTKREKLFF.

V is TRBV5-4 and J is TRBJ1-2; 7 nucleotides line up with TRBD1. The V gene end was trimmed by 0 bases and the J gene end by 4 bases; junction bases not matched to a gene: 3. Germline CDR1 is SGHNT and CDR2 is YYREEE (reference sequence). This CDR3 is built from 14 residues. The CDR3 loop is CASSLDQGGYGYTF. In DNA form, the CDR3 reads TGTGCCAGCAGCTTGGACCAGGGGGGCTATGGCTACACCTTC.

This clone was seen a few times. The CDR3 reads CASSLTGIGQPQHF. CDR3 coding DNA: TGCGCCAGCAGTTTGACAGGGATAGGGCAGCCCCAGCATTTT. V gene TRBV10-2 combines with J gene TRBJ1-5; 7 nucleotides agree with TRBD1. CDR1 WSHSY and CDR2 SAAADI come from the germline V gene. The CDR3 length is 14 residues. The ends lost 5 bases at V and 7 bases at J; junction bases unmatched: 8.

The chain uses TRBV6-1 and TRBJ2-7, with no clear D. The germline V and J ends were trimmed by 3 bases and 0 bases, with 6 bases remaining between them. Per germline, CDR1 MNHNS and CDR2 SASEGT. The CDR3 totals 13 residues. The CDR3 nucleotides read TGTGCCAGCAGTGATGACCGCTCCTACGAGCAGTACTTC. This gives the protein CASSDDRSYEQYF.

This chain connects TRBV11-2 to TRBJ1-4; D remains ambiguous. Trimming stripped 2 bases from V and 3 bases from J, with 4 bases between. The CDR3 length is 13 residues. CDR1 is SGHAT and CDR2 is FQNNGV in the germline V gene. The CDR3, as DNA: TGTGCCAGCAGCTTACGAGCTAATGAAAAACTGTTTTTT. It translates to CASSLRANEKLFF.

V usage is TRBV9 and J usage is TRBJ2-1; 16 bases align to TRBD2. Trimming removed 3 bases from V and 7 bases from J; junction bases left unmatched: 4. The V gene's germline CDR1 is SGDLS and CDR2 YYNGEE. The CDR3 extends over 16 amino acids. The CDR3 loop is CASSGGLAGGINEQFF. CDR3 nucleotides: TGTGCCAGCAGCGGGGGACTAGCGGGAGGGATTAATGAGCAGTTCTTC.

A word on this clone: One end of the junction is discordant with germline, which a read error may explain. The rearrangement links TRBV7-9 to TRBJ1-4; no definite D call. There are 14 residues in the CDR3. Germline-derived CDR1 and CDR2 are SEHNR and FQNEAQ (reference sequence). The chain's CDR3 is CASTLYRSDEKLFF. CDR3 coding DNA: TGTGCCAGCACCTTATACAGAAGTGATGAAAAACTGTTTTTT.

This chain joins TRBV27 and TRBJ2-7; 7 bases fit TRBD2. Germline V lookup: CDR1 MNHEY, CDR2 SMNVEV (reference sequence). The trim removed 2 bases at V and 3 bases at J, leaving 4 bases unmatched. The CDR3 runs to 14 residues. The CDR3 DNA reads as TGTGCCAGCAGTTTAAAAGGCGGGGGCTACGAGCAGTACTTC. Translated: CASSLKGGGYEQYF.

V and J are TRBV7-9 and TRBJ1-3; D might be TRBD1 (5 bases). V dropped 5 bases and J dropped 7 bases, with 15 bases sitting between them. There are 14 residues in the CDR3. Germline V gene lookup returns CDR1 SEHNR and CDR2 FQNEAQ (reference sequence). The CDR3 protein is CASSQLRAGNTIYF. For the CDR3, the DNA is TGTGCCAGCAGCCAGCTTAGGGCAGGGAACACCATATATTTT. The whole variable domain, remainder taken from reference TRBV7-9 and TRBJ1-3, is DTGVSQNPRHKITKRGQNVTFRCDPISEHNRLYWYRQTLGQGPEFLTYFQNEAQLEKSRLLSDRFSAERPKGSFSTLEIQRTEQGDSAMYLCASSQLRAGNTIYFGEGSWLTVV.

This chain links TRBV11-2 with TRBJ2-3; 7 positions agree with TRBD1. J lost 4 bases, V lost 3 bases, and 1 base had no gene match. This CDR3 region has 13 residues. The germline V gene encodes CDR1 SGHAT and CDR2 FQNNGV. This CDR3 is CASSFQGADTQYF. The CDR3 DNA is TGTGCCAGCAGCTTCCAGGGGGCAGATACGCAGTATTTT.